This entry concerns a single TCR beta chain. The sample is drawn from a study of OX40 agonist ivuxolimab in advanced cancers. Patients who had autoimmune disease history or got systemic immunosuppression were left out. The repertoire was sequenced with immunoSEQ multiplex PCR; TCRdb's copy has only in-frame clones and lacks some. Of some 77,000 clones listed, around nine tenths were seen once; the top ten hold 4% to 5%. The CDR3 is 15 residues long. Germline assignment: CDR1 MNHNY and CDR2 SVGAGI (reference sequence). V lost 5 bases to trimming and J lost 3 bases, with 15 bases between them. The rearrangement links TRBV6-6 to TRBJ2-3; no clear D gene. The sequenced sample was CD4+ or CD8+ T cells sorted from blood, obtained in a trial of the OX40 agonist ivuxolimab. This sequence originates from an adult with an advanced solid tumor such as melanoma, head and neck, liver or kidney cancer. CDR3 residues: CASSEETLTTDTQYF. DNA of the CDR3: TGTGCCAGCAGTGAGGAGACTCTCACAACAGATACGCAGTATTTT.